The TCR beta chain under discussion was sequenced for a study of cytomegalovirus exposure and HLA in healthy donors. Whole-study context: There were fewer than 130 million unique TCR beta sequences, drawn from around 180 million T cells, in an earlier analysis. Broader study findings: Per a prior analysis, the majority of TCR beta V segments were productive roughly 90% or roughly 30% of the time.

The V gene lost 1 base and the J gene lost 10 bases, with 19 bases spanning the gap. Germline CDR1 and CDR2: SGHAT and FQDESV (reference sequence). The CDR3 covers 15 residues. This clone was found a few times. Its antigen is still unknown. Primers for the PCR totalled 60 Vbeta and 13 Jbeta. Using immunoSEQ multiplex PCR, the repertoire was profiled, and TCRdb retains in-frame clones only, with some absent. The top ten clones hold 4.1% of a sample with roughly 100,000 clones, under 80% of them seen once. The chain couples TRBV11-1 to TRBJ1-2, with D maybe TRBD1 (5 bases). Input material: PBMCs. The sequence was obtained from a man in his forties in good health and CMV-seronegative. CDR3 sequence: CASSLEGGHPDHYTF. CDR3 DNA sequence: TGTGCCAGCAGCTTAGAGGGAGGACACCCGGACCACTACACCTTC.